This T cell receptor (beta chain) was retrieved from a study of glioma-infiltrating T cells after dendritic cell vaccination. Primers: 60 V beta forward and 13 J beta reverse. Produced via immunoSEQ multiplex PCR; TCRdb's table is partial and in-frame only. The sample lists under 75,000 clones, 85% to 90% seen once, with more than 8.5% in the top ten. The CDR3 is 11 residues long. The V end was cut by 6 bases, the J end by 5 bases, with 4 bases between. From germline, CDR1 is MNHNY and CDR2 SVGAGI (reference sequence). Indicated time point: after dendritic cell vaccination, including at tumor progression/relapse.

V usage is TRBV6-6 and J usage is TRBJ2-2, with D unclear. The clonotype originates from a human donor with glioblastoma. Here the sequenced sample was blood, taken after dendritic cell vaccination. The DNA of the CDR3 is TGTGCCAGCAGCAGGACCGGGGAGCTGTTTTTT. This codes for CASSRTGELFF.